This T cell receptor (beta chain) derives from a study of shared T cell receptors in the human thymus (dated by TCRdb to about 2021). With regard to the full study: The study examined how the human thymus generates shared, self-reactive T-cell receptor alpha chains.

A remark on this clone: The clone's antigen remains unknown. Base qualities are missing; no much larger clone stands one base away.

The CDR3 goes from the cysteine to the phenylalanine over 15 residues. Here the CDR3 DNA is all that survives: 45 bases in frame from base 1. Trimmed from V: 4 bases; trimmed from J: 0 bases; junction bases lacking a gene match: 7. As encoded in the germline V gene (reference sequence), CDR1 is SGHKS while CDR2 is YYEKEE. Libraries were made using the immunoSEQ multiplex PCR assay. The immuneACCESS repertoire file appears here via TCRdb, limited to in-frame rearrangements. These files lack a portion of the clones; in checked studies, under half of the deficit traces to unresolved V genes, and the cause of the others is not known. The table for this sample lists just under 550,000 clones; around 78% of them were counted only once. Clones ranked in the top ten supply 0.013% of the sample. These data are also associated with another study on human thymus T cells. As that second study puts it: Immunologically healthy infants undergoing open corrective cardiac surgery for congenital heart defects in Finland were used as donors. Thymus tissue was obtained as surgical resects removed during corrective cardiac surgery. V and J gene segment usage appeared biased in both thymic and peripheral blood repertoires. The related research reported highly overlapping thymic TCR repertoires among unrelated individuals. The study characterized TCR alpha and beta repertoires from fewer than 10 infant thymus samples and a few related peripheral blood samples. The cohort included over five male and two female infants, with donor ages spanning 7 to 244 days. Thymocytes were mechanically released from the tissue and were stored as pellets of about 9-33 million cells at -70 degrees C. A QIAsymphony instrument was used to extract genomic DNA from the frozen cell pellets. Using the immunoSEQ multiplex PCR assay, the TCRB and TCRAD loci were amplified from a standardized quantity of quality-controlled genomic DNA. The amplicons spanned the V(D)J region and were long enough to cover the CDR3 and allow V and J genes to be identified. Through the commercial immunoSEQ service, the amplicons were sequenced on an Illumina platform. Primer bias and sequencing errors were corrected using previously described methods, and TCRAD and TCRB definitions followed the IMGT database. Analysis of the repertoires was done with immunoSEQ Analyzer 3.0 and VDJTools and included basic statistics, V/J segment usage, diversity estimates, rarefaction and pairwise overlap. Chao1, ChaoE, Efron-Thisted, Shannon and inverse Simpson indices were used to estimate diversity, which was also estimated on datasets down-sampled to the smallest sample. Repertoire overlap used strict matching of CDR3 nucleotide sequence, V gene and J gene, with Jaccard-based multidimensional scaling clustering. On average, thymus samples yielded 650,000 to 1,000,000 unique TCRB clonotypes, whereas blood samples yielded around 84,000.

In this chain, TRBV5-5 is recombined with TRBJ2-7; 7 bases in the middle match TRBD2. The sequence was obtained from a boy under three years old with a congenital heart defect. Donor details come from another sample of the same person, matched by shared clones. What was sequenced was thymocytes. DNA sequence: TGTGCCAGCAGCCCCCTGGGGGGGGACTCCTACGAGCAGTACTTC. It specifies CASSPLGGDSYEQYF.